Listed below are T cell receptor beta chains from one sample, sequenced in a study of T cells after yellow fever vaccination. TCRdb independently ran MiXCR on the 5' RACE reads; one entry per CDR3 protein. The table shows tens of thousands of distinct CDR3 sequences, with approximately 8% occurring only once. This specimen consisted of CD8+ T cells sorted from PBMCs, obtained on the day of the yellow fever booster vaccination. These receptors all come from a man aged 25-45 years who received the YFV17D yellow fever vaccine. The CDR3 runs from the conserved cysteine through the conserved F or W. Each record gives: J gene, D gene, CDR3 length, clone size, V gene, CDR3 protein, CDR3 DNA. A D gene is named only where the DNA matches it firmly. A row's size may be missing; if present it is once, few, many or a size class.

TRBJ2-7 | - | 9 | - | TRBV10-1 | CASSIEQYF | TGCGCCAGCAGCATCGAGCAGTACTTC
TRBJ1-2 | TRBD1 | 16 | - | TRBV12-5 | CASGSGQDAEIYGYTF | TGTGCTAGTGGAAGTGGACAGGACGCTGAGATCTATGGCTACACCTTC
TRBJ1-3 | - | 15 | once | TRBV6-1 | CPSSEASASGNTIYF | TGTCCCAGCAGTGAAGCTTCAGCCTCGGGAAACACCATATATTTT
TRBJ2-7 | - | 16 | - | TRBV7-9 | CASSLAPQGSTYEQYF | TGTGCCAGCAGCTTAGCGCCCCAGGGGAGTACCTACGAGCAGTACTTC
TRBJ1-5 | - | 14 | few | TRBV4-3 | CASSQDTRNQPQHF | TGCGCCAGCAGCCAAGATACGCGCAATCAGCCCCAGCATTTT
TRBJ2-2 | - | 15 | few | TRBV15 | CATSRDRGGTGELFF | TGTGCCACCAGCAGAGATCGGGGCGGGACCGGGGAGCTGTTTTTT
TRBJ1-5 | - | 13 | - | TRBV29-1 | CSVALASNQPQHF | TGCAGCGTTGCTTTAGCTAGCAATCAGCCCCAGCATTTT
TRBJ2-7 | TRBD2 | 14 | - | TRBV27 | CASKGVGGVYEQYF | TGTGCCAGCAAAGGGGTCGGGGGGGTTTACGAGCAGTACTTC
TRBJ2-3 | TRBD2 | 16 | few | TRBV9 | CASSVGGLAGGDTQYF | TGTGCCAGCAGCGTAGGGGGACTAGCGGGAGGAGATACGCAGTATTTT
TRBJ2-7 | - | 13 | - | TRBV14 | CASSQDPLAGQYF | TGTGCCAGCAGCCAAGATCCACTAGCCGGGCAGTACTTC
TRBJ2-5 | TRBD2 | 18 | - | TRBV6-1 | CASSETWTSGNREETQYF | TGTGCCAGCAGTGAGACTTGGACTAGCGGCAATCGTGAAGAGACCCAGTACTTC
TRBJ2-1 | TRBD2 | 17 | once | TRBV4-3 | CASSQGLAGSSYNEQFF | TGCGCCAGCAGCCAAGGACTAGCGGGGAGCTCCTACAATGAGCAGTTCTTC
TRBJ2-1 | - | 12 | - | TRBV10-1 | CASSDRRNEQFF | TGCGCCAGCAGTGATCGGAGGAATGAGCAGTTCTTC
TRBJ2-7 | TRBD2 | 15 | few | TRBV7-9 | CASSTETSGSNEQYF | TGTGCCAGCAGCACGGAAACTAGCGGGAGCAACGAGCAGTACTTC
TRBJ2-7 | - | 14 | few | TRBV4-2 | CASSPTDYDYEQYF | TGTGCCAGCAGCCCTACGGACTACGATTACGAGCAGTACTTC
TRBJ2-1 | TRBD1 | 14 | - | TRBV27 | CASRGQGVVNEQFF | TGTGCCAGCAGGGGACAGGGGGTAGTCAATGAGCAGTTCTTC
TRBJ2-3 | TRBD2 | 13 | many | TRBV29-1 | CSVEGTSTDTQYF | TGCAGCGTTGAAGGGACTAGCACGGATACGCAGTATTTT
TRBJ1-1 | TRBD1 | 13 | - | TRBV27 | CASSVGTDTEAFF | TGTGCCAGCAGTGTTGGGACAGACACTGAAGCTTTCTTT
TRBJ2-2 | - | 11 | - | TRBV5-1 | CASHNTGELFF | TGCGCCAGCCATAACACCGGGGAGCTGTTTTTT
TRBJ2-3 | - | 11 | many | TRBV20-1 | CSASRMDTQYF | TGCAGTGCTAGTCGAATGGATACGCAGTATTTT
TRBJ2-1 | - | 15 | - | TRBV18 | CASSPRDGSLHEQFF | TGTGCCAGCTCACCTCGGGACGGGTCCCTCCATGAGCAGTTCTTC
TRBJ2-1 | TRBD2 | 13 | - | TRBV15 | CATRRETRNEQFF | TGTGCCACCAGGCGGGAGACCCGGAATGAGCAGTTCTTC
TRBJ1-5 | - | 13 | - | TRBV20-1 | CSAHQGQGQPQHF | TGCAGTGCTCACCAAGGGCAGGGTCAGCCCCAGCATTTT
TRBJ2-1 | - | 10 | many | TRBV2 | CASSSGAAFF | TGTGCCAGCAGCTCAGGGGCGGCGTTCTTC
TRBJ2-6 | - | 14 | - | TRBV9 | CASRAVSGANVLTF | TGTGCCAGCAGGGCGGTGTCTGGGGCCAACGTCCTGACTTTC
TRBJ2-1 | TRBD2 | 16 | - | TRBV10-1 | CASSGGLAGAYNEQFF | TGCGCCAGCAGTGGGGGACTAGCGGGGGCCTACAATGAGCAGTTCTTC
TRBJ2-3 | - | 13 | many | TRBV9 | CASSVETGDTQYF | TGTGCCAGCAGCGTAGAAACGGGCGATACGCAGTATTTT
TRBJ2-3 | - | 14 | few | TRBV5-1 | CASSLMWDADTQYF | TGCGCCAGCAGCTTGATGTGGGACGCAGATACGCAGTATTTT
TRBJ2-5 | TRBD1 | 13 | few | TRBV6-1 | CASSRTGGETQYF | TGTGCCAGCAGTCGGACAGGGGGAGAGACCCAGTACTTC
TRBJ2-1 | - | 15 | - | TRBV12-3/TRBV12-4 | CASRSTLASYNEQFF | TGTGCCAGCAGGTCCACCCTAGCGTCCTACAATGAGCAGTTCTTC
TRBJ2-7 | - | 16 | - | TRBV4-3 | CASSQDGSAAVYEQYF | TGCGCCAGCAGCCAAGATGGGTCGGCGGCCGTCTACGAGCAGTACTTC
TRBJ2-3 | TRBD2 | 18 | many | TRBV11-1 | CASSSPRRLAGLADTQYF | TGTGCCAGCAGTTCCCCCCGAAGACTAGCGGGGCTTGCAGATACGCAGTATTTT
TRBJ2-2 | - | 13 | few | TRBV7-7 | CASSSGYTGELFF | TGTGCTAGCAGCTCAGGGTACACCGGGGAGCTGTTTTTT
TRBJ2-1 | TRBD2 | 14 | - | TRBV15 | CATSTSGPNNEQFF | TGTGCCACCAGCACTAGCGGTCCCAACAATGAGCAGTTCTTC
TRBJ1-1 | TRBD1 | 15 | few | TRBV6-2/TRBV6-3 | CASSPTTGMNTEAFF | TGTGCCAGCAGTCCTACGACAGGGATGAACACTGAAGCTTTCTTT
TRBJ2-6 | - | 14 | few | TRBV20-1 | CSARSGTGANVLTF | TGCAGTGCTAGATCGGGTACCGGGGCCAACGTCCTGACTTTC
TRBJ1-5 | - | 14 | few | TRBV27 | CASRGGVSNQPQHF | TGTGCCAGCAGAGGGGGGGTCTCCAATCAGCCCCAGCATTTT
TRBJ2-2 | - | 17 | few | TRBV5-1 | CASSLKQGLANTGELFF | TGCGCCAGCAGCTTGAAACAGGGCCTCGCGAACACCGGGGAGCTGTTTTTT
TRBJ2-3 | TRBD2 | 14 | - | TRBV27 | CASSRGRLTDTQYF | TGTGCCAGCAGTCGCGGGAGACTCACAGATACGCAGTATTTT
TRBJ1-1 | - | 11 | few | TRBV7-9 | CASSVDTEAFF | TGTGCCAGCAGCGTGGACACTGAAGCTTTCTTT
TRBJ2-1 | TRBD2 | 18 | - | TRBV20-1 | CSAGGLAGPPGSYNEQFF | TGCAGTGCTGGTGGTCTAGCGGGCCCCCCCGGCTCCTACAATGAGCAGTTCTTC
TRBJ2-7 | TRBD1 | 14 | many | TRBV28 | CASSSGTGAYEQYF | TGTGCCAGCAGTTCCGGGACAGGGGCCTACGAGCAGTACTTC
TRBJ2-2 | - | 11 | - | TRBV10-3 | CAISDTGELFF | TGTGCCATCAGTGACACCGGGGAGCTGTTTTTT
TRBJ2-2 | - | 14 | many | TRBV30 | CAWSTGSHTGELFF | TGTGCCTGGAGTACTGGGTCCCACACCGGGGAGCTGTTTTTT
TRBJ1-2 | - | 14 | few | TRBV6-5 | CASSYVTYRDGYTF | TGTGCCAGCAGTTATGTGACCTACAGGGACGGCTACACCTTC
TRBJ2-1 | - | 16 | few | TRBV10-3 | CAISGNRESSYNEQFF | TGTGCCATCAGTGGAAATAGGGAGAGCTCCTACAATGAGCAGTTCTTC
TRBJ2-7 | - | 14 | - | TRBV27 | CASSFSGAAYEQYF | TGTGCCAGCAGTTTCTCAGGGGCAGCCTACGAGCAGTACTTC
TRBJ2-7 | - | 14 | few | TRBV20-1 | CSARYPSGTYEQYF | TGCAGTGCCAGATACCCCAGCGGAACCTACGAGCAGTACTTC
TRBJ2-5 | - | 15 | many | TRBV7-9 | CASSREDTRRETQYF | TGTGCCAGCAGTCGAGAGGACACGAGAAGGGAGACCCAGTACTTC
TRBJ2-7 | TRBD1 | 17 | - | TRBV10-2 | CASQTGQGAAWANEQYF | TGCGCCAGCCAGACGGGACAGGGGGCGGCGTGGGCTAACGAGCAGTACTTC
TRBJ2-3 | TRBD2 | 16 | - | TRBV12-3/TRBV12-4 | CASAAGALAGVDTQYF | TGTGCCAGCGCCGCCGGTGCACTAGCGGGAGTAGATACGCAGTATTTT
TRBJ2-3 | - | 15 | - | TRBV12-3/TRBV12-4 | CSSRPDRWAGDTQYF | TGTTCCAGCAGACCTGACAGATGGGCAGGAGATACGCAGTATTTT
TRBJ2-7 | TRBD2 | 16 | few | TRBV7-8 | CASSLPSGTSGNEQYF | TGTGCCAGCAGCTTACCCTCCGGGACTAGCGGGAACGAGCAGTACTTC
TRBJ2-7 | - | 11 | few | TRBV5-1 | CASRGSYEQYF | TGCGCCAGCAGGGGTAGCTACGAGCAGTACTTC
TRBJ2-1 | - | 11 | many | TRBV2 | CASSGYNEQFF | TGTGCCAGCAGTGGATACAATGAGCAGTTCTTC
TRBJ2-1 | TRBD2 | 15 | many | TRBV29-1 | CSVVGTSGNYNEQFF | TGCAGCGTTGTTGGGACTAGCGGAAATTACAATGAGCAGTTCTTC
TRBJ2-1 | - | 17 | few | TRBV6-1 | CASSTAGLSNHYNEQFF | TGTGCCAGCAGCACCGCGGGACTCTCAAACCATTACAATGAGCAGTTCTTC